There are a few counts of the clone carrying this T cell receptor (beta chain). Its antigen is unidentified. This sample was taken from a study of beta chain features in type 1 diabetes. Study-level findings and limits: Cells with high TCR expression could be over-represented when cDNA is sequenced.

Sequenced material consisted of expressed TCRB transcripts (all of the isolated RNA was reverse transcribed). The repertoire was sequenced with immunoSEQ multiplex PCR; TCRdb's copy has only in-frame clones and lacks some. The data contain about 330,000 clones, 9.5% to 12% of them singletons. Germline V CDR1 and CDR2: MNHEY, SMNVEV (reference sequence). V lost 6 bases and J lost 5; bases outside the gene matches: 15. The CDR3 has 18 amino acids. This receptor was identified in a young woman in good health. Sequenced material: naive CD4+ T cells from blood. V and J are TRBV27 and TRBJ2-5; 13 bases fit TRBD2. The CDR3 loop is CASRADRKGLAGFETQYF. CDR3 sequence (DNA): TGTGCCAGCAGGGCGGACAGGAAGGGACTAGCGGGATTCGAGACCCAGTACTTC.